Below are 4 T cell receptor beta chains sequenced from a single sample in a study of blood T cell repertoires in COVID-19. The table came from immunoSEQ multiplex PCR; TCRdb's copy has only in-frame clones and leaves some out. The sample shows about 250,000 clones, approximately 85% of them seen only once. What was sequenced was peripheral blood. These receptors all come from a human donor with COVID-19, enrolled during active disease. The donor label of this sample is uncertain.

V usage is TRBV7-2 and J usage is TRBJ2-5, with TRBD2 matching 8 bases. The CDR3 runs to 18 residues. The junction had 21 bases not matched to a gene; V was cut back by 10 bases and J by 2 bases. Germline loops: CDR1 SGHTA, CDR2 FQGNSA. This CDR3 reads CATQGPRAASGHQETQYF. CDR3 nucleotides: TGTGCCACCCAAGGCCCCCGTGCCGCTAGCGGGCATCAAGAGACCCAGTACTTC. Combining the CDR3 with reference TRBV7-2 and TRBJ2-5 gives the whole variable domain GAGVSQSPSNKVTEKGKDVELRCDPISGHTALYWYRQSLGQGLEFLIYFQGNSAPDKSGLPSDRFSAERTGGSVSTLTIQRTQQEDSAVYLCATQGPRAASGHQETQYFGPGTRLLVL.

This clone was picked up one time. The CDR3 DNA is TGTGCCAGCGCTAGCGGGAGATGGGGCGACAATGAGCAGTTCTTC. This translates into CASASGRWGDNEQFF. The gene calls are TRBV6-4 and TRBJ2-1, with 10 nucleotides matching TRBD2. This CDR3 is built from 15 residues. V dropped 8 bases and J dropped 5; count of bases not matched to a gene: 9. CDR1 is MRHNA, CDR2 SNTAGT, per germline.

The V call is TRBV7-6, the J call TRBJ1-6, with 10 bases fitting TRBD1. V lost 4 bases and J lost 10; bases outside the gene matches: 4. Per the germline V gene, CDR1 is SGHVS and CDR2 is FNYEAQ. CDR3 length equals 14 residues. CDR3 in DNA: TGTGCCAGCAGCTCCGACAGGGGGCTGTCACCCCTCCACTTT. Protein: CASSSDRGLSPLHF.

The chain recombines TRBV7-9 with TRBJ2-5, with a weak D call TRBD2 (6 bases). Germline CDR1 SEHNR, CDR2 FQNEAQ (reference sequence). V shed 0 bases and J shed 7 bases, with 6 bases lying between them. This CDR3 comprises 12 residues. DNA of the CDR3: TGTGCCAGCAGCTTAGCGGGGGGGACCCAGTACTTC. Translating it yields CASSLAGGTQYF.